These 27 T cell receptor beta chains share one sample of origin, sequenced in a study of blood T cell repertoires in COVID-19. Profiling relied on immunoSEQ multiplex PCR, and the TCRdb table lists in-frame clones only, not all of them. The repertoire consists of 300,000 to 450,000 clones, with about four fifths occurring once and the leading ten covering about 1%. The sequencing input was peripheral blood. The receptors come from a human donor with acute or convalescent COVID-19. The donor label of this sample is uncertain.

The chain has TRBV27 and TRBJ2-3; D is possibly TRBD2 (6 bases). CDR1 and CDR2 (germline): MNHEY, SMNVEV (reference sequence). This CDR3 is 14 amino acids long. The V end was cut by 5 bases, the J end by 7 bases, with 16 bases between. CDR3 DNA: TGTGCCAGCAGTCAGGGACTGGGGGTACATACGCAGTATTTT. Its translation: CASSQGLGVHTQYF.

CDR3 sequence (DNA): TGTGCCAGCAGTGAAAAGCGGGGCAGGGAGACTGAAGCTTTCTTT. Translating gives CASSEKRGRETEAFF. V is TRBV6-1 and J is TRBJ1-1, with D tentatively TRBD1 (5 bases). V was shortened by 2 bases and J by 5 bases, with 15 bases between the two germline ends. The germline V gene has CDR1 MNHNS and CDR2 SASEGT. The CDR3 has 15 residues.

V and J are TRBV6-5 and TRBJ1-2; tentatively, D is TRBD1 (5 bases). The V end lost 7 bases, the J end lost 7 bases, and 19 bases lay between the germline ends. The CDR3 is made up of 14 amino acids. Germline CDR1 reads MNHEY; CDR2 reads SVGAGI. The CDR3 sequence is CASTPRPFGGGYTF. As DNA, the CDR3 is TGTGCCAGCACTCCTCGTCCTTTCGGGGGTGGCTACACCTTC.

V usage is TRBV27 and J usage is TRBJ1-4; no reliable D call. Trimming took off 4 bases at V and 0 bases at J, with 15 bases between the two ends. The CDR3 contains 17 residues. CDR1 MNHEY and CDR2 SMNVEV come from the germline V gene (reference sequence). The CDR3 DNA reads as TGTGCCAGCAGTTCGACTAACTACTTAGCAACTAATGAAAAACTGTTTTTT. Translation gives CASSSTNYLATNEKLFF.

This clone was picked up a small number of times. CDR3 sequence reads: CASSLDRTGANNYSNQPQHF. For the CDR3, the DNA is TGTGCCAGCAGCTTAGATAGGACAGGGGCAAACAATTATAGCAATCAGCCCCAGCATTTT. The chain couples TRBV7-6 to TRBJ1-5, with TRBD1 matching over 9 bases. Germline values: CDR1 SGHVS, CDR2 FNYEAQ. This CDR3 has 20 residues. The junction had 13 bases not matched to a gene; V was cut back by 1 base and J by 0 bases.

This chain uses TRBV5-1 with TRBJ2-7, with a possible D match to TRBD2 (6 bases). Germline V gene lookup returns CDR1 SGHRS and CDR2 YFSETQ. V lost 3 bases to trimming and J lost 0 bases, with 16 bases between them. The CDR3 has 16 residues. In DNA, the CDR3 is TGCGCCAGCAGCTACCAGCATTCTAGCGACTCCTACGAGCAGTACTTC. Protein: CASSYQHSSDSYEQYF. The variable domain in full, completed from reference TRBV5-1 and TRBJ2-7, reads KAGVTQTPRYLIKTRGQQVTLSCSPISGHRSVSWYQQTPGQGLQFLFEYFSETQRNKGNFPGRFSGRQFSNSRSEMNVSTLELGDSALYLCASSYQHSSDSYEQYFGPGTRLTVT.

This rearrangement joins TRBV28 to TRBJ1-5, with a weak D call TRBD1 (5 bases). V lost 1 base, J lost 4 bases, and 8 bases lay in between. The CDR3 has 14 amino acids. Germline CDR1 reads MDHEN; CDR2 reads SYDVKM. The CDR3 bases are TGTGCCAGCAGTTTATTCAGGGTTAATCAGCCCCAGCATTTT. Residues: CASSLFRVNQPQHF.

The chain joins TRBV5-1 to TRBJ1-2; TRBD1 might be the D (6 bases). There are 13 residues in the CDR3. Trimming took off 4 bases at V and 3 bases at J, with 10 bases between the two ends. Germline lookup yields CDR1 SGHRS and CDR2 YFSETQ. CDR3 in amino acids: CASSPDSYYGYTF. The CDR3 coding sequence is TGCGCCAGCAGCCCGGACAGTTACTATGGCTACACCTTC.

This clone was found a few times. V and J are TRBV5-7 and TRBJ1-5; maybe TRBD1 (5 bases). TRBV5-7 is given ORF status, its function remaining uncertain. This CDR3 has 18 residues. The V end lost 2 bases, the J end lost 3 bases, and 21 bases lay between the germline ends. The CDR3 here is CASSFILPGGVFNQPQHF. The CDR3 DNA reads TGTGCCAGCAGCTTCATTTTACCGGGGGGAGTGTTCAATCAGCCCCAGCATTTT.

The V call is TRBV2, the J call TRBJ1-2; 7 bases fit TRBD1. The germline V gene has CDR1 SNHLY and CDR2 FYNNEI. The CDR3 is 14 amino acids. With 6 bases clipped from V and 6 bases from J, the junction kept 10 bases outside the gene matches. The CDR3 DNA reads as TGTGCCAGCAGGAGTATGACAGGGCCTCATGGCTACACCTTC. It translates to CASRSMTGPHGYTF.

The rearrangement links TRBV3-1 (or the pseudogene TRBV3-2) to TRBJ2-1; D might be TRBD1 (5 bases). The CDR3 is 15 residues long. The germline gives CDR1 LGHDT, CDR2 YNNKEL (reference sequence). The ends were cut back, 2 bases at V and 4 bases at J, with 12 bases in the middle. The CDR3 region has the DNA TGTGCCAGCAGCCAAAGACAGAGGAGATACAATGAGCAGTTCTTC. Translation: CASSQRQRRYNEQFF.

The chain couples TRBV11-3 to TRBJ2-2; 8 nucleotides match TRBD1. Germline values: CDR1 SGHNT, CDR2 YENEEA. The V segment lost 5 bases and the J segment 6 bases; nucleotides outside the gene matches: 17. The CDR3 contains 18 residues. CDR3 sequence: CASSLRTGSTERAGELFF. CDR3 DNA: TGTGCCAGCAGCCTGCGGACAGGGTCCACGGAAAGAGCCGGGGAGCTGTTTTTT. The variable domain in full, with the rest retrieved from reference TRBV11-3 and TRBJ2-2, is EAGVVQSPRYKIIEKKQPVAFWCNPISGHNTLYWYLQNLGQGPELLIRYENEEAVDDSQLPKDRFSAERLKGVDSTLKIQPAELGDSAVYLCASSLRTGSTERAGELFFGEGSRLTVL.

The chain has TRBV27 and TRBJ1-1, with D maybe TRBD1 (5 bases). CDR1 is MNHEY, CDR2 SMNVEV, per germline (reference sequence). This CDR3 has 14 amino acids. V gave up 7 bases and J gave up 1 base, with 13 bases separating them. CDR3 sequence (DNA): TGTGCCAGCACATCATCGGGGGGGAACACTGAAGCTTTCTTT. Its protein is CASTSSGGNTEAFF.

J is TRBJ2-2 and V is TRBV4-1; 10 bases are a match to TRBD1. After removal of 2 bases from V and 5 bases from J, the junction contained 14 bases not matched to a gene. This CDR3 spans 19 amino acids. The germline V gene encodes CDR1 MGHRA and CDR2 YSYEKL. The CDR3 reads CASSQNTRTGGVVTGELFF. CDR3 in DNA: TGCGCCAGCAGCCAAAATACAAGGACAGGGGGTGTAGTTACCGGGGAGCTGTTTTTT.

This chain uses TRBV5-1 with TRBJ1-2; 8 positions match TRBD1. Trimming cost V 5 bases and J 2 bases; bases outside gene matches: 11. Germline V gene sequence: CDR1 SGHRS, CDR2 YFSETQ. This CDR3 region has 16 residues. This CDR3 is CASRIGTGGYNYGYTF. As DNA, the CDR3 is TGCGCCAGCAGGATAGGGACAGGAGGCTACAACTATGGCTACACCTTC.

J is TRBJ1-1 and V is TRBV30; D unresolved. The V end lost 3 bases, the J end lost 5 bases, and 13 bases lay between the germline ends. The CDR3 has 13 residues. Looked up from germline, CDR1 is GTSNPN and CDR2 is SVGIG (reference sequence). The CDR3 sequence is CAWSVRASTEAFF. The CDR3 nucleotides read TGTGCCTGGAGCGTGAGGGCTAGTACTGAAGCTTTCTTT.

V usage is TRBV18 and J usage is TRBJ2-3; D is unclear. V was clipped by 2 bases and J by 2 bases, with 11 bases between them. Germline CDR1 reads KGHSH; CDR2 reads LQKENI. This CDR3 is built from 15 residues. The CDR3 here is CASSPRLASTDTQYF. CDR3 coding DNA: TGTGCCAGCTCACCAAGGTTAGCCTCCACAGATACGCAGTATTTT.

This chain uses TRBV4-2 with TRBJ2-5, with TRBD2 matching 7 bases. Germline CDR1 is LGHNA and CDR2 is YNFKEQ. With 0 bases clipped from V and 4 bases from J, the junction kept 5 bases outside the gene matches. The CDR3 covers 15 residues. The CDR3 DNA is TGTGCCAGCAGCCAAGATAGGGCGGGAGTAGAGACCCAGTACTTC. Its protein is CASSQDRAGVETQYF.

The chain employs TRBV5-5 and TRBJ1-2; 10 nucleotides match TRBD1. There are 17 residues in the CDR3. CDR1 and CDR2 (germline): SGHKS, YYEKEE (reference sequence). V trimming: 3 bases; J trimming: 4 bases; junction bases outside the gene matches: 12. DNA of the CDR3: TGTGCCAGCAGCTCGGGGGTAGGGACAGGGGTACGCTATGGCTACACCTTC. Protein sequence: CASSSGVGTGVRYGYTF.

Comments on this clone: One end of the junction does not line up with germline, which may come from a read error. The chain combines TRBV6-5 with TRBJ2-7, with TRBD2 as a possible D gene (5 bases). Germline CDR1 reads MNHEY; CDR2 reads SVGAGI. The CDR3 length is 13 residues. Here the CDR3 DNA reads TGTACCAGCAGCAGGACTCGAAACTACGAGCAGTACTTC. This codes for CTSSRTRNYEQYF.

The V call is TRBV7-9, the J call TRBJ2-1; TRBD2 might be the D (6 bases). Germline lookup yields CDR1 SEHNR and CDR2 FQNEAQ (reference sequence). The CDR3 sequence is 18 residues long. V was clipped by 1 base and J by 1 base, with 17 bases between them. CDR3 DNA: TGTGCCAGCAGCTTAGAGTGGGCGGGAACCAGGTCCTACAATGAGCAGTTCTTC. Its translation: CASSLEWAGTRSYNEQFF.

This sequence joins TRBV6-5 and TRBJ1-6; 10 nucleotides line up with TRBD1. V dropped 5 bases and J dropped 7; count of bases not matched to a gene: 5. Germline-derived CDR1 and CDR2 are MNHEY and SVGAGI. CDR3 size: 15 residues. The CDR3 DNA sequence: TGTGCCAGCAGTAAGACGACAGGGGGCAATTCACCCCTCCACTTT. It encodes CASSKTTGGNSPLHF.

This rearrangement joins TRBV29-1 to TRBJ2-1, with a tentative D call TRBD1 (6 bases). This CDR3 contains 13 residues. Trimming removed 5 bases from V and 10 bases from J, with 18 bases in between. Germline CDR1 SQVTM, CDR2 ANQGSEA. CDR3 in DNA: TGCAGCGTTTCGGCAGGGGCCGTGGGGGAGCAGTTCTTC. Translation gives CSVSAGAVGEQFF.

The chain links TRBV5-1 to TRBJ1-4; D not certain. From germline, CDR1 is SGHRS and CDR2 YFSETQ. V dropped 2 bases and J dropped 7 bases, with 12 bases sitting between them. This CDR3 region has 14 residues. The CDR3 loop is CASSLSAVSEKLFF. DNA of the CDR3: TGCGCCAGCAGCTTATCAGCGGTCTCTGAAAAACTGTTTTTT.

This clone was counted only a few times. CDR3 region: CASSHTRGGSGANVLTF. The CDR3 DNA sequence: TGTGCCAGCTCGCATACCCGGGGGGGGTCCGGGGCCAACGTCCTGACTTTC. V and J are TRBV18 and TRBJ2-6, with 8 bases aligning to TRBD2. V shed 6 bases and J 4 bases; nucleotides not matched to a gene: 11. Germline V gene data show CDR1 as KGHSH and CDR2 as LQKENI. CDR3 length equals 17 residues.

This CDR3 is CASSPSTSGKGHEQFF. As DNA, the CDR3 is TGTGCCAGCAGCCCCTCGACTAGCGGGAAAGGGCATGAGCAGTTCTTC. This chain uses TRBV7-9 with TRBJ2-1; TRBD2 aligns across 11 bases. The germline CDR1 and CDR2 sequences are SEHNR and FQNEAQ (reference sequence). V lost 5 bases and J lost 8; bases outside the gene matches: 11. This CDR3 is 16 amino acids long.

The rearrangement links TRBV7-9 to TRBJ1-1; TRBD1 matches at 9 bases. Germline loops: CDR1 SEHNR, CDR2 FQNEAQ (reference sequence). CDR3 length: 14 residues. With V trimmed by 6 bases and J by 5 bases, 7 bases remained unmatched. The CDR3 loop is CASRGNDRGTEAFF. Here the CDR3 DNA reads TGTGCCAGCAGGGGTAACGACAGGGGGACTGAAGCTTTCTTT.